This T cell receptor (beta chain) was captured in a study of T cell responses to AZD1222 COVID-19 vaccine. Study-wide results and caveats: Spike-specific TCR breadth and depth both grew after two AZD1222 doses. In a largely white British group with more females than males, clonal diversity was possibly underestimated. Nearly half of the spike-specific TCRs reportedly recognize variant regions that carry no mutations.

A word on this clone: Its antigen is as yet unknown.

Sequencing used immunoSEQ multiplex PCR; TCRdb keeps in-frame clones, though not all of them. This sample has around 200,000 clones; 94% occur once, and the top ten carry 1.6%. V lost 1 base and J lost 5, with 5 bases in between. This CDR3 spans 12 amino acids. Germline assignment: CDR1 SGHAT and CDR2 FQNNGV. The sequence derives from an adult who received the AZD1222 COVID-19 vaccine. The sequenced sample was peripheral blood, obtained 28 days after the second AZD1222 dose. This chain links TRBV11-2 with TRBJ1-1; a weak D match, TRBD1 (5 bases). The CDR3: CASSLAGTEAFF. CDR3 coding DNA: TGTGCCAGCAGCTTAGCAGGGACTGAAGCTTTCTTT.